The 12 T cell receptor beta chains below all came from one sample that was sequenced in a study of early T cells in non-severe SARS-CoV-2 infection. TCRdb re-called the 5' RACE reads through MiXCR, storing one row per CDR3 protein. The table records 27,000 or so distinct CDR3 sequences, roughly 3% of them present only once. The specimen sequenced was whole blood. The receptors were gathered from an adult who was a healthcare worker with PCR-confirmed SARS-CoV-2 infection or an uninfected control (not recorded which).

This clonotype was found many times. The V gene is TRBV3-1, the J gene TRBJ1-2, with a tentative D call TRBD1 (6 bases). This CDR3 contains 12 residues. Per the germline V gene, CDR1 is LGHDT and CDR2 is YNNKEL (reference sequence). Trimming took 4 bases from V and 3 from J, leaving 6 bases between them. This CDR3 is CASSRTDYGYTF. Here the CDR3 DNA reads TGTGCCAGCAGCCGGACAGACTATGGCTACACCTTC. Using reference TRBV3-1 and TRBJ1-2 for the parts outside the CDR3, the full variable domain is DTAVSQTPKYLVTQMGNDKSIKCEQNLGHDTMYWYKQDSKKFLKIMFSYNNKELIINETVPNRFSPKSPDKAHLNLHINSLELGDSAVYFCASSRTDYGYTFGSGTRLTVV.

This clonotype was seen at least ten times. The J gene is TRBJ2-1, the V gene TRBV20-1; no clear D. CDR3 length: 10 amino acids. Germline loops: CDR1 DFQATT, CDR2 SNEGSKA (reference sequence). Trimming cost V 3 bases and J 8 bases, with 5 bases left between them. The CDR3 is CSASSDEQFF. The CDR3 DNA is TGCAGTGCTAGTAGTGATGAGCAGTTCTTC.

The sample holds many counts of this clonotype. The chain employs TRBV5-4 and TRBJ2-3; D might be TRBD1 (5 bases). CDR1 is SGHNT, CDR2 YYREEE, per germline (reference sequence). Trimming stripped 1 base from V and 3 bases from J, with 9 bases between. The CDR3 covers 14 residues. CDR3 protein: CASSLYTGTDTQYF. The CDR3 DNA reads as TGTGCCAGCAGCTTGTATACAGGTACAGATACGCAGTATTTT.

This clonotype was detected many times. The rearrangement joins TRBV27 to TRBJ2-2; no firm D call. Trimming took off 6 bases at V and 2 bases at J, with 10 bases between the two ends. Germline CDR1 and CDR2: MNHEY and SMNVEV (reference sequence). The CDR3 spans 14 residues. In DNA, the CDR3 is TGTGCCAGCAGCCCTTTAACTAACACCGGGGAGCTGTTTTTT. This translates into CASSPLTNTGELFF.

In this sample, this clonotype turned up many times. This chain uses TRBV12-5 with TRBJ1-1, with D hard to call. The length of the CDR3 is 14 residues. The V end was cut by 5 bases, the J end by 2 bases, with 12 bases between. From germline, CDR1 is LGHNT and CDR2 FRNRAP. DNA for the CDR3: TGTGCTAGTGGTCCAAGCAGGCTAAACACTGAAGCTTTCTTT. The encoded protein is CASGPSRLNTEAFF.

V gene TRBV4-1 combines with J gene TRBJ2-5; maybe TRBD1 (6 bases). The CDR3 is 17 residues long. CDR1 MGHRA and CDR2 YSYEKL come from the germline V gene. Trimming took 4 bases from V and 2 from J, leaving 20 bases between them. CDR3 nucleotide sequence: TGCGCCAGCAGCCTCTCCTCCGGGACACAGTTTCAAGAGACCCAGTACTTC. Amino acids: CASSLSSGTQFQETQYF.

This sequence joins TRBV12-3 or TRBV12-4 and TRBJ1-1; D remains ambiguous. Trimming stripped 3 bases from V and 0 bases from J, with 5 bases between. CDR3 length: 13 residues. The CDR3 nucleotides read TGTGCCAGCAGTTTCACAGTGAACACTGAAGCTTTCTTT. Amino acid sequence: CASSFTVNTEAFF.

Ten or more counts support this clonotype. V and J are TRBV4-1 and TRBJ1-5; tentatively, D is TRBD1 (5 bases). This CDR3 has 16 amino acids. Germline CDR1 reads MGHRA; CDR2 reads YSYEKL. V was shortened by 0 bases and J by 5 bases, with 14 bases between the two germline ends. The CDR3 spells CASSQERTRRDQPQHF. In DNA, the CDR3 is TGCGCCAGCAGCCAAGAACGGACAAGGCGCGATCAGCCCCAGCATTTT.

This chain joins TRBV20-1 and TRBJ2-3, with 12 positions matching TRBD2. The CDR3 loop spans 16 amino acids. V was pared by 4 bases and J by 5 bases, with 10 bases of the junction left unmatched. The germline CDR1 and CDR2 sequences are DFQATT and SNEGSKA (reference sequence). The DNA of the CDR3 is TGCAGTGCTAAGGGACTAGCGGGCCTCCGGGTAGATACGCAGTATTTT. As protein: CSAKGLAGLRVDTQYF.

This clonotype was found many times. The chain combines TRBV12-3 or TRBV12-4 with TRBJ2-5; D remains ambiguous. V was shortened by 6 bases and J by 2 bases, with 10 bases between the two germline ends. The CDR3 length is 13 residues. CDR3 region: CASRFMNQETQYF. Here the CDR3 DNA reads TGTGCCAGCAGATTCATGAATCAAGAGACCCAGTACTTC.

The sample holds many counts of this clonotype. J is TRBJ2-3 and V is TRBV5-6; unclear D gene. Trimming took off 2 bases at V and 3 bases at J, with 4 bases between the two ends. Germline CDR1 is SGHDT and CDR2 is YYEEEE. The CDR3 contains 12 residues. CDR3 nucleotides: TGTGCCAGCAGCTTCATTACAGATACGCAGTATTTT. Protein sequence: CASSFITDTQYF.

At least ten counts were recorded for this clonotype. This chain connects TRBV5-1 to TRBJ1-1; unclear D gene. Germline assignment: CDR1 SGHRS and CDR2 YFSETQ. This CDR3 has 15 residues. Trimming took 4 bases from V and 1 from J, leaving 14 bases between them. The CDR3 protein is CASSPVRPGNTEAFF. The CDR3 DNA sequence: TGCGCCAGCAGCCCTGTCAGGCCCGGGAACACTGAAGCTTTCTTT.